Sequencing of this T cell receptor (beta chain) was carried out in a study of blood T cell repertoires in COVID-19. About the research overall: PBMCs, B-cell-depleted T cells, or T cells provided the cDNA or gDNA that made up the material.

It was during active infection that Seattle patients were enrolled and then longitudinally followed. Per the authors' pipeline: Estimation of nucleated cell counts was performed using reference gene primer amplification. Only in-frame clones appear in the TCRdb table, and some are missing; sequencing was by immunoSEQ multiplex PCR. Clonal size and the V and J genes are those of that table, whereas D and trimming came from the DNA. This table has thousands of clones, approximately 90% appearing once. Between the trimmed V and J ends, which lost 10 bases and 7 bases, there was a span of 13 bases. Germline V gene lookup returns CDR1 MNHEY and CDR2 SVGAGI. The CDR3 is 11 amino acids.

This TCR derives from a man in his 70s with COVID-19, enrolled during active disease. The specimen was peripheral blood. The chain recombines TRBV6-5 with TRBJ1-2, with D unclear. Written as DNA, the CDR3 is TGTGCCACCACCCCAGGTGCTGGCTACACCTTC. Translating it yields CATTPGAGYTF.